The rows below give T cell receptor beta chains drawn from one sample of a study of cytomegalovirus exposure and HLA in healthy donors. The data were produced by immunoSEQ multiplex PCR, yet TCRdb's version contains in-frame clones alone and is incomplete. This sample has about 130,000 clones, with about 82% found just once. Input material: PBMCs. The receptors were sampled from a boy aged 5-17 years in good health and CMV-seronegative. The CDR3 runs from the conserved cysteine through the conserved F or W. Fields, in order: J gene, V gene, clone size, D gene, CDR3 length, CDR3 protein, CDR3 DNA. A D gene is named only where the DNA matches it firmly. Only part of the rows carry a size: once, few, many, or a class if the clone is expanded.

J: TRBJ2-5; V: TRBV6-5; size: .; D: TRBD2; length: 14; CDR3: CASRHLAGGETQYF; DNA: TGTGCCAGCAGGCACCTAGCGGGAGGCGAGACCCAGTACTTC
J: TRBJ1-1; V: TRBV30; size: .; D: .; length: 13; CDR3: CAWRMGGTAEAFF; DNA: TGTGCCTGGAGGATGGGGGGAACCGCTGAAGCTTTCTTT
J: TRBJ2-1; V: TRBV7-2; size: .; D: TRBD2; length: 15; CDR3: CASSLTSGNYNEQFF; DNA: TGTGCCAGCAGCTTAACTAGCGGTAACTACAATGAGCAGTTCTTC
J: TRBJ2-7; V: TRBV19; size: .; D: TRBD1; length: 15; CDR3: CASSTWTGGPYEQYF; DNA: TGTGCCAGTAGTACCTGGACAGGGGGTCCCTACGAGCAGTACTTC
J: TRBJ2-2; V: TRBV15; size: few; D: TRBD1; length: 16; CDR3: CATSRENRGSTGELFF; DNA: TGTGCCACCAGCAGAGAGAACAGGGGGTCGACCGGGGAGCTGTTTTTT
J: TRBJ2-5; V: TRBV10-3; size: .; D: TRBD2; length: 16; CDR3: CAISDPRTSGKETQYF; DNA: TGTGCCATCAGTGATCCGAGGACTAGCGGGAAAGAGACCCAGTACTTC
J: TRBJ2-2; V: TRBV7-6; size: .; D: TRBD2; length: 16; CDR3: CASSLTSGSNTGELFF; DNA: TGTGCCAGCAGCCTGACTAGCGGGAGTAACACCGGGGAGCTGTTTTTT
J: TRBJ2-3; V: TRBV6-1; size: .; D: TRBD1; length: 15; CDR3: CASSDDRGGTDTQYF; DNA: TGTGCCAGCAGTGACGACAGGGGTGGCACAGATACGCAGTATTTT
J: TRBJ1-3; V: TRBV6-5; size: once; D: .; length: 16; CDR3: CASSYSRQNSGNTIYF; DNA: TGTGCCAGCAGTTACTCGCGACAGAACTCTGGAAACACCATATATTTT
J: TRBJ1-1; V: TRBV7-9; size: .; D: .; length: 14; CDR3: CASSPSQGNTEAFF; DNA: TGTGCCAGCAGCCCCTCCCAGGGGAACACTGAAGCTTTCTTT
J: TRBJ2-7; V: TRBV9; size: .; D: TRBD1; length: 14; CDR3: CASSVGQGRYEQYF; DNA: TGTGCCAGCAGCGTAGGACAGGGAAGATACGAGCAGTACTTC
J: TRBJ1-2; V: TRBV9; size: .; D: .; length: 13; CDR3: CASSVGSLGGYTF; DNA: TGTGCCAGCAGCGTAGGTTCCCTCGGGGGCTACACCTTC
J: TRBJ2-7; V: TRBV10-3; size: .; D: .; length: 15; CDR3: CAISDSGGRRDEQYF; DNA: TGTGCCATCAGTGACTCCGGGGGACGAAGGGACGAGCAGTACTTC
J: TRBJ2-7; V: TRBV28; size: .; D: .; length: 15; CDR3: CASSLPTGTGYEQYF; DNA: TGTGCCAGCAGTTTACCCACAGGGACGGGCTACGAGCAGTACTTC
J: TRBJ2-2; V: TRBV4-1; size: .; D: .; length: 16; CDR3: CASSQEASRNTGELFF; DNA: TGCGCCAGCAGCCAAGAGGCTAGCAGGAACACCGGGGAGCTGTTTTTT
J: TRBJ1-3; V: TRBV15; size: .; D: .; length: 15; CDR3: CATSRDKFSGNTIYF; DNA: TGTGCCACCAGCAGAGATAAATTCTCTGGAAACACCATATATTTT
J: TRBJ2-2; V: TRBV6-5; size: .; D: TRBD2; length: 16; CDR3: CASSYRLAGGVGELFF; DNA: TGTGCCAGCAGTTACAGGCTAGCGGGAGGTGTAGGGGAGCTGTTTTTT
J: TRBJ1-1; V: TRBV5-4; size: once; D: TRBD1; length: 14; CDR3: CANSPPDRDTEAFF; DNA: TGTGCCAACAGCCCACCTGACAGGGACACTGAAGCTTTCTTT
J: TRBJ2-7; V: TRBV9; size: .; D: .; length: 13; CDR3: CASSVGQTYEQYF; DNA: TGTGCCAGCAGCGTAGGACAAACCTACGAGCAGTACTTC
J: TRBJ2-3; V: TRBV6-1; size: .; D: TRBD2; length: 13; CDR3: CASTSGITDTQYF; DNA: TGTGCCAGCACTAGCGGGATCACAGATACGCAGTATTTT
J: TRBJ2-2; V: TRBV5-1; size: once; D: TRBD1; length: 16; CDR3: CASSLGWTGRSGELFF; DNA: TGCGCCAGCAGCTTGGGGTGGACAGGGAGATCCGGGGAGCTGTTTTTT
J: TRBJ1-2; V: TRBV18; size: .; D: .; length: 14; CDR3: CASSSGAANYGYTF; DNA: TGTGCCAGCTCCTCGGGAGCAGCTAACTATGGCTACACCTTC
J: TRBJ2-7; V: TRBV15; size: .; D: TRBD2; length: 19; CDR3: CATASPRGLAGERYYEQYF; DNA: TGTGCCACCGCATCCCCGCGGGGACTAGCGGGAGAAAGGTACTACGAGCAGTACTTC
J: TRBJ1-1; V: TRBV5-6; size: .; D: .; length: 14; CDR3: CASSAGPRATEAFF; DNA: TGTGCCAGCAGCGCGGGGCCCAGGGCCACTGAAGCTTTCTTT
J: TRBJ1-5; V: TRBV30; size: .; D: .; length: 10; CDR3: CAWSETPQHF; DNA: TGTGCCTGGTCGGAGACGCCCCAGCATTTT
J: TRBJ2-7; V: TRBV5-4; size: .; D: TRBD1; length: 15; CDR3: CASSLGGQGSYEQYF; DNA: TGTGCCAGCAGCTTGGGGGGACAGGGGTCCTACGAGCAGTACTTC
J: TRBJ2-3; V: TRBV9; size: .; D: TRBD1; length: 15; CDR3: CASTTGGRNTDTQYF; DNA: TGTGCCAGCACGACAGGGGGCCGGAACACAGATACGCAGTATTTT
J: TRBJ1-2; V: TRBV6-5; size: .; D: .; length: 14; CDR3: CASSPVRVDYGYTF; DNA: TGTGCCAGCAGTCCCGTGAGGGTCGACTATGGCTACACCTTC
J: TRBJ1-5; V: TRBV6-1; size: .; D: .; length: 13; CDR3: CASSGTMGQPQHF; DNA: TGTGCCAGCAGTGGGACAATGGGGCAGCCCCAGCATTTT
J: TRBJ2-3; V: TRBV4-2; size: .; D: TRBD2; length: 19; CDR3: CASSHIGREGRTITDTQYF; DNA: TGTGCCAGCAGCCATATAGGGCGGGAGGGCCGAACCATCACAGATACGCAGTATTTT
J: TRBJ1-4; V: TRBV4-3; size: .; D: .; length: 15; CDR3: CASSQEIAGGQKLFF; DNA: TGCGCCAGCAGCCAAGAAATTGCGGGGGGGCAAAAACTGTTTTTT
J: TRBJ1-1; V: TRBV11-3; size: .; D: .; length: 14; CDR3: CASTREAGDTEAFF; DNA: TGTGCCAGCACTAGAGAGGCCGGGGACACTGAAGCTTTCTTT
J: TRBJ2-1; V: TRBV6-5; size: .; D: TRBD2; length: 14; CDR3: CASSGLAGEKEQFF; DNA: TGTGCCAGCAGCGGACTAGCGGGGGAAAAAGAGCAGTTCTTC
J: TRBJ2-7; V: TRBV5-1; size: few; D: TRBD2; length: 17; CDR3: CASSSPLAGGNPYEQYF; DNA: TGCGCCAGCAGCTCGCCACTAGCGGGGGGAAATCCCTACGAGCAGTACTTC
J: TRBJ1-1; V: TRBV5-1; size: .; D: .; length: 14; CDR3: CASSLEGGDTEAFF; DNA: TGCGCCAGCAGCTTGGAAGGGGGAGACACTGAAGCTTTCTTT
J: TRBJ2-3; V: TRBV11-3; size: .; D: .; length: 16; CDR3: CASSPGVGLGTDTQYF; DNA: TGTGCCAGCAGCCCCGGTGTGGGCTTGGGCACAGATACGCAGTATTTT
J: TRBJ2-7; V: TRBV6-1; size: once; D: TRBD2; length: 15; CDR3: CASSDALAGGYEQYF; DNA: TGTGCCAGCAGTGATGCACTAGCGGGAGGCTACGAGCAGTACTTC
J: TRBJ2-1; V: TRBV27; size: .; D: .; length: 13; CDR3: CASGQHSYNEQFF; DNA: TGTGCCAGCGGACAGCACTCCTACAATGAGCAGTTCTTC
J: TRBJ1-1; V: TRBV14; size: .; D: .; length: 15; CDR3: CASSQEPIRDTEAFF; DNA: TGTGCCAGCAGCCAAGAACCGATACGGGACACTGAAGCTTTCTTT
J: TRBJ1-5; V: TRBV19; size: .; D: .; length: 15; CDR3: CASSMTTYSNQPQHF; DNA: TGTGCCAGTAGTATGACGACTTATAGCAATCAGCCCCAGCATTTT
J: TRBJ1-2; V: TRBV10-3; size: .; D: .; length: 11; CDR3: CATKKNYGYTF; DNA: TGTGCCACCAAAAAAAACTATGGCTACACCTTC
J: TRBJ2-7; V: TRBV30; size: few; D: .; length: 12; CDR3: CAWSPLTYEQYF; DNA: TGTGCCTGGAGTCCGCTAACCTACGAGCAGTACTTC